The entry that follows covers one TCR beta chain sequence. This CDR3 is 15 amino acids long. The germline V gene encodes CDR1 SGDLS and CDR2 YYNGEE. V gave up 2 bases and J gave up 1 base, with 12 bases separating them. This sample stems from a study of cytomegalovirus exposure and HLA in healthy donors. PCR involved 60 Vbeta and 13 Jbeta primers. The protocol was immunoSEQ multiplex PCR, while the TCRdb copy is restricted to in-frame clones and leaves out a portion. The sample shows over 85,000 clones, approximately 78% of them seen only once. The chain recombines TRBV9 with TRBJ1-1; the D is unclear. Sequenced material: PBMCs. The receptor was derived from a woman in her 30s in good health and CMV-seronegative. The CDR3: CASSVRREANTEAFF. The CDR3 DNA sequence: TGTGCCAGCAGCGTGAGGAGGGAAGCGAACACTGAAGCTTTCTTT.